Following are 10 T cell receptor beta chains from one sample sequenced in a study of blood T cell repertoires in COVID-19. Profiling relied on immunoSEQ multiplex PCR, and the TCRdb table lists in-frame clones only, not all of them. The sample lists 90,000 to 100,000 clones; 65% to 85% were seen once. Material for sequencing was peripheral blood. These receptor sequences come from an elderly woman with acute or convalescent COVID-19.

This clone was counted a few times. This chain's CDR3 is CASIEGPGFDGGYTF. In DNA form, the CDR3 reads TGTGCCAGCATTGAGGGTCCGGGGTTTGACGGCGGCTACACCTTC. V gene TRBV2 combines with J gene TRBJ1-2; D gene ambiguous. There are 15 residues in the CDR3. The germline V and J ends were trimmed by 7 bases and 8 bases, with 23 bases remaining between them. In germline, CDR1 is SNHLY, CDR2 FYNNEI.

The rearrangement joins TRBV5-6 to TRBJ2-1; D remains ambiguous. This CDR3 contains 12 residues. Trimming took 4 bases from V and 4 from J, leaving 6 bases between them. In germline, CDR1 is SGHDT, CDR2 YYEEEE. The CDR3 DNA is TGTGCCAGCAGCCCCCGGTACAATGAGCAGTTCTTC. Translation: CASSPRYNEQFF.

V and J are TRBV24-1 and TRBJ1-1, with a tentative D call TRBD1 (5 bases). CDR3 length equals 13 residues. Deletions cut 9 bases from V and 4 bases from J, with 14 bases between. Germline loops: CDR1 KGHDR, CDR2 SFDVKD. DNA for the CDR3: TGTGCCACCCTAAATCGGGGGGGCACTGAAGCTTTCTTT. This gives the protein CATLNRGGTEAFF.

The V call is TRBV21-1, the J call TRBJ2-2; the table assigns TRBD1, which was not confirmed against the DNA. TRBV21-1 is recorded as a pseudogene. The CDR3 is 17 residues long. Here the CDR3 DNA reads TGTGCCAGCAGCAAAGGGGGACAGGGGCTCGGCACCGGGGAGCTGTTTTTT. It codes for CASSKGGQGLGTGELFF.

On this clone: This specimen includes other DNA sequences encoding the same CDR3. This chain joins TRBV5-5 and TRBJ2-1, with D maybe TRBD2 (5 bases). Germline V lookup: CDR1 SGHKS, CDR2 YYEKEE (reference sequence). This CDR3 contains 14 residues. Trimming stripped 1 base from V and 5 bases from J, with 10 bases between. The CDR3 nucleotides read TGTGCCAGCAGCTTGAGGGAGAGGAACAATGAGCAGTTCTTC. This encodes CASSLRERNNEQFF. Supplemented by reference TRBV5-5 and TRBJ2-1, the full variable domain reads DAGVTQSPTHLIKTRGQQVTLRCSPISGHKSVSWYQQVLGQGPQFIFQYYEKEERGRGNFPDRFSARQFPNYSSELNVNALLLGDSALYLCASSLRERNNEQFFGPGTRLTVL.

CDR3 residues: CASSFRGQGYGYTF. For the CDR3, the DNA is TGTGCCAGCAGCTTCAGGGGGCAAGGCTATGGCTACACCTTC. The V and J genes are TRBV5-5 and TRBJ1-2; TRBD1 aligns across 8 bases. Germline V gene lookup returns CDR1 SGHKS and CDR2 YYEKEE (reference sequence). The junction had 4 bases not matched to a gene; V was cut back by 2 bases and J by 4 bases. The CDR3 loop spans 14 amino acids. The complete variable domain, with remaining parts taken from reference TRBV5-5 and TRBJ1-2, reads DAGVTQSPTHLIKTRGQQVTLRCSPISGHKSVSWYQQVLGQGPQFIFQYYEKEERGRGNFPDRFSARQFPNYSSELNVNALLLGDSALYLCASSFRGQGYGYTFGSGTRLTVV.

This clone was counted a single time. This chain joins TRBV5-1 and TRBJ2-5, with TRBD2 matching over 8 bases. J gave up 0 bases and V 4 bases, and 5 bases lay outside the gene matches. The length of the CDR3 is 15 residues. Germline values: CDR1 SGHRS, CDR2 YFSETQ. CDR3 sequence: CASSAGGGYQETQYF. Here the CDR3 DNA reads TGCGCCAGCAGCGCGGGCGGGGGGTACCAAGAGACCCAGTACTTC.

The chain recombines TRBV5-4 with TRBJ1-4; 7 nucleotides line up with TRBD1. V shed 4 bases and J 4 bases; nucleotides not matched to a gene: 4. This CDR3 has 14 amino acids. Germline CDR1 SGHNT, CDR2 YYREEE (reference sequence). The CDR3: CASSPGQDNEKLFF. CDR3 coding DNA: TGTGCCAGCAGCCCCGGACAGGATAATGAAAAACTGTTTTTT.

The chain is built from TRBV6-5 and TRBJ1-2; possibly TRBD1 for D (6 bases). This CDR3 has 16 residues. Looked up from germline, CDR1 is MNHEY and CDR2 is SVGAGI. V lost 2 bases to trimming and J lost 6 bases, with 19 bases between them. CDR3 coding DNA: TGTGCCAGCAGTTACCCCGACAGGCCGGCGGAGGATGGCTACACCTTC. This encodes CASSYPDRPAEDGYTF.

V is TRBV5-1 and J is TRBJ1-1, with D perhaps matching TRBD1 (6 bases). There are 15 residues in the CDR3. Germline assignment: CDR1 SGHRS and CDR2 YFSETQ. Trimming removed 1 base from V and 1 base from J, with 11 bases in between. CDR3 bases: TGCGCCAGCAGCTTGTCGCGGGGGGCGAACACTGAAGCTTTCTTT. It specifies CASSLSRGANTEAFF.